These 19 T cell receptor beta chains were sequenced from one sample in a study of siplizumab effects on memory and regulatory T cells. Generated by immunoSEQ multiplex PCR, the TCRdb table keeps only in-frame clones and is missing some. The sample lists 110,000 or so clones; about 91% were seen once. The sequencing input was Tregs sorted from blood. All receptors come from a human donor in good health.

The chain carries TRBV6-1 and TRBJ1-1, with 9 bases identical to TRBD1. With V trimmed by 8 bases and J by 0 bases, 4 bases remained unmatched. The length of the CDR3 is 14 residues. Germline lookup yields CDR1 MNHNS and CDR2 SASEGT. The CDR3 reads CASHWDRVNTEAFF. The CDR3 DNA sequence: TGTGCCAGCCATTGGGACAGGGTGAACACTGAAGCTTTCTTT.

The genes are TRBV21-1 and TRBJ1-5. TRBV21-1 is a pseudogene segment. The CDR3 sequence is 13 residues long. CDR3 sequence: CASSRGFFQPQHF. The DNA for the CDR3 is TGTGCCAGCAGCAGAGGGTTTTTTCAGCCCCAGCATTTT.

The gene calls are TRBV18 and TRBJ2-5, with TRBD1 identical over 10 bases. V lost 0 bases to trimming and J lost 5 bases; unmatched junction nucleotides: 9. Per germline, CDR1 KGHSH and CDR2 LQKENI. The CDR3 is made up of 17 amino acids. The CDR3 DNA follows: TGTGCCAGCTCACCACCGACAGGGGGCGATTTCGGTGAGACCCAGTACTTC. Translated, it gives CASSPPTGGDFGETQYF.

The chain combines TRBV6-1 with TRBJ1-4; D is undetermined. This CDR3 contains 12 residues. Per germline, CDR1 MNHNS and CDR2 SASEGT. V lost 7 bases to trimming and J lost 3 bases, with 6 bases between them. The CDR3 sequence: CASTASNEKLFF. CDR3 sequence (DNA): TGTGCCAGCACAGCTTCTAATGAAAAACTGTTTTTT.

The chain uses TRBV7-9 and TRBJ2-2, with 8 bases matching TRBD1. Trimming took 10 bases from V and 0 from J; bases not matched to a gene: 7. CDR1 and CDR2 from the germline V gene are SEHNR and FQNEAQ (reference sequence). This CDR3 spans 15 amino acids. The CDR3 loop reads CATPGTGANTGELFF. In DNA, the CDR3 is TGTGCCACCCCGGGGACAGGCGCGAACACCGGGGAGCTGTTTTTT.

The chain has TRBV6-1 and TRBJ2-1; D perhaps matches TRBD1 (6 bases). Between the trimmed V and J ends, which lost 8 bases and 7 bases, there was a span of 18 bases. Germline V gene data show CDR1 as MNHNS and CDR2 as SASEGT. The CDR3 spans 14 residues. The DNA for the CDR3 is TGTGCCAGCGAGGGCAGGGGCGCAGGGAATGAGCAGTTCTTC. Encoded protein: CASEGRGAGNEQFF.

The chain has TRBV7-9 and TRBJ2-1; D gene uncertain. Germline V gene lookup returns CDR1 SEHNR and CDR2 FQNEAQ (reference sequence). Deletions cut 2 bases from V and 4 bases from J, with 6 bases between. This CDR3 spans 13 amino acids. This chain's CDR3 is CASSLQVYNEQFF. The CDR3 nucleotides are TGTGCCAGCAGCTTACAGGTTTACAATGAGCAGTTCTTC.

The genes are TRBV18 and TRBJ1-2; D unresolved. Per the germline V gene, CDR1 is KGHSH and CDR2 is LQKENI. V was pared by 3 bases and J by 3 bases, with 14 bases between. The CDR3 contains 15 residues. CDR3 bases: TGTGCCAGCTCACCGGTCCAATCTCATTACTATGGCTACACCTTC. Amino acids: CASSPVQSHYYGYTF.

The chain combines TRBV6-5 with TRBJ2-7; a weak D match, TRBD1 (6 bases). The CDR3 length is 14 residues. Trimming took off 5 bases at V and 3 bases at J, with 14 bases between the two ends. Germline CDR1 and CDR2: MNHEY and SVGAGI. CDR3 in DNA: TGTGCCAGCAGTAGGGGGACGGAGCACTACGAGCAGTACTTC. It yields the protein CASSRGTEHYEQYF.

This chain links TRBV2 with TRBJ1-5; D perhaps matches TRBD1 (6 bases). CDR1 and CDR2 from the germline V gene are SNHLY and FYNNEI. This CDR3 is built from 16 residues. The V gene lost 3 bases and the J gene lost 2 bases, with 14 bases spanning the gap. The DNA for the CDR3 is TGTGCCAGCAGTGACCAGGGGCTATGGGGCAATCAGCCCCAGCATTTT. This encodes CASSDQGLWGNQPQHF.

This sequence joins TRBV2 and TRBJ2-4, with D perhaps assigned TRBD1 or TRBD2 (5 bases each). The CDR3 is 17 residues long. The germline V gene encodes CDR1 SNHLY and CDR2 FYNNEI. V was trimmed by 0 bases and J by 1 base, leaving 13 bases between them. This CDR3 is CASSEASGAQAKNIQYF. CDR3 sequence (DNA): TGTGCCAGCAGTGAAGCGTCCGGGGCTCAGGCCAAAAACATTCAGTACTTC.

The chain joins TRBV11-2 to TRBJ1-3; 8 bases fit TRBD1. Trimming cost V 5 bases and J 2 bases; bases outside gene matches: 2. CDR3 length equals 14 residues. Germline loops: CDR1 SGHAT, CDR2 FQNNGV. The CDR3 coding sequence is TGTGCCAGCAGCCCGACAGGGGCTGGAAACACCATATATTTT. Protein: CASSPTGAGNTIYF.

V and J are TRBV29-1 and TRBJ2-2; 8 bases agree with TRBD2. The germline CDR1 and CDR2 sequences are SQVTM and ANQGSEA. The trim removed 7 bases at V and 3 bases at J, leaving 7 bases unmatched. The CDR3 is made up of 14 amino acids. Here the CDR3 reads CSASAGEDTGELFF. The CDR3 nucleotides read TGCAGCGCATCAGCGGGAGAGGACACCGGGGAGCTGTTTTTT.

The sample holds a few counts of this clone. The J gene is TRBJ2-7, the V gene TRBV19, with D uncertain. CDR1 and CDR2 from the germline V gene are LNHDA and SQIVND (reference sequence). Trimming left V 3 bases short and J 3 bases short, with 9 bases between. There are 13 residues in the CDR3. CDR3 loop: CASSIGLYYEQYF. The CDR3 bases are TGTGCCAGTAGTATCGGGTTGTACTACGAGCAGTACTTC.

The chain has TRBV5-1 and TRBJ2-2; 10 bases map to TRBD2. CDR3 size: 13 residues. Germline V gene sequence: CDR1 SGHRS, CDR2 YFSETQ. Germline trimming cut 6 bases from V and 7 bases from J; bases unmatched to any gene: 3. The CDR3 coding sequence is TGCGCCAGCACTGAGCGGGAGGGCGGGGAGCTGTTTTTT. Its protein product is CASTEREGGELFF.

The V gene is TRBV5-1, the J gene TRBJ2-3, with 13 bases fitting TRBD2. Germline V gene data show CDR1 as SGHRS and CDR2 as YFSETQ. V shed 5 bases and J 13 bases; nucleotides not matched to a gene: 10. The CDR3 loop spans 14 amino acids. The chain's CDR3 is CASRTTSGGAAKYF. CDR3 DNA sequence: TGCGCCAGCAGAACAACTAGCGGGGGGGCTGCGAAGTATTTT.

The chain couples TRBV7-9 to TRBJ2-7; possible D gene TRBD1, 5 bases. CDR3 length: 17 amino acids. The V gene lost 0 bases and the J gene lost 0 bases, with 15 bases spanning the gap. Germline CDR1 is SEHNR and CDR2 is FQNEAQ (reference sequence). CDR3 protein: CASSLASPQVNSYEQYF. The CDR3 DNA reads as TGTGCCAGCAGCTTAGCATCTCCACAGGTTAACTCCTACGAGCAGTACTTC.

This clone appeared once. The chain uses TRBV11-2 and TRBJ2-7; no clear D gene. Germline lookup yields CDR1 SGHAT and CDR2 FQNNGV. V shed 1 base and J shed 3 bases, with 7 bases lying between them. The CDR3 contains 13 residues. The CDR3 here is CASSLVPVYEQYF. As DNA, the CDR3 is TGTGCCAGCAGCTTAGTCCCCGTCTACGAGCAGTACTTC.

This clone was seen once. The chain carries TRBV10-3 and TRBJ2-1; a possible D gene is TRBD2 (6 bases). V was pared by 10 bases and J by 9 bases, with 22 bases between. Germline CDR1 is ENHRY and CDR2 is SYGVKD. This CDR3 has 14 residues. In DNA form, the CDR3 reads TGTGCCACCGGCTCGGGGGACCTCATGGGTGAGCAGTTCTTC. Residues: CATGSGDLMGEQFF.